The clone carrying this T cell receptor (beta chain) was seen repeatedly, ten times or more. Antigen specificity is unknown. The sample originates from a study of identical twins. With template switching, a universal primer site was added, and the cDNA carried unique molecular identifiers. TCRdb analysed the 5' RACE reads with MiXCR anew, one entry per CDR3 protein. The data show hundreds of thousands of distinct CDR3 sequences, 9% to 15% seen once. The germline V and J ends were trimmed by 6 bases and 0 bases, with 12 bases remaining between them. The germline gives CDR1 MNHEY, CDR2 SMNVEV (reference sequence). This CDR3 is 14 amino acids long. Study-wide findings and caveats: Reduced insertions were recorded for abundant cord blood beta clonotypes, with no such pattern in memory repertoires. Surplus twin overlap in beta out-of-frame sequences was less pronounced.

This sample was also put to use in a study of yellow fever vaccine responses in identical twins.

The sequence derives from a woman aged 18-29 years in good health. The gene calls are TRBV27 and TRBJ2-7; D is unresolved. The sequencing input was CD8+ T cells sorted from blood. In DNA form, the CDR3 reads TGTGCCAGCAGGGGCTGGGAAAGCTCCTACGAGCAGTACTTC. Protein: CASRGWESSYEQYF.